This TCR beta chain is from a study of response to subunit inactivated influenza vaccine. Each CDR3 protein is one row after TCRdb ran MiXCR on the RT-PCR reads. The sample lists hundreds of thousands of distinct CDR3 sequences; more than 11% were seen once. Overall study findings and caveats: T cells newly recruited by each seasonal influenza vaccination are few, the authors suggested.

For this clonotype: No antigen is known for it.

Sequencing was performed on PBMCs from blood, taken around 14 days before vaccination. The TCR originated in a man aged 50-59 years who received an inactivated influenza vaccine.

The DNA of the CDR3 is TGCAGTGCTAGAGGTCCCCCAGGCGGCGGGGGGGCCGGTGGGGAGCTGTTTTTT. It yields the protein CSARGPPGGGGAGGELFF. The genes are TRBV20-1 and TRBJ2-2, with 9 bases matching TRBD2. Germline V gene sequence: CDR1 DFQATT, CDR2 SNEGSKA (reference sequence). Trimming at V came to 1 base and at J to 8 bases, leaving 17 bases not matched to a gene. The CDR3 consists of 18 residues.